This T cell receptor beta chain was recorded in a study of blood T cells in healthy people across ages. General study results and limits: Donor CMV infection status was unknown, possibly confounding age-related changes in expanded clonotypes.

Every sample gave at least 5 micrograms of total RNA when it was extracted. Next came a second PCR, run for about 7 to 12 cycles, which used a sample-barcoded 5' primer along with a J-beta primer mix. Researchers report that a template-switch adaptor with 12 random nucleotides tagged each cDNA molecule. TCRdb re-analysed the 5' RACE reads in MiXCR, keeping a single row per CDR3 protein. This table has roughly 830,000 distinct CDR3 sequences, 60% to 80% appearing once. The CDR3 length is 15 residues. V was clipped by 5 bases and J by 0 bases; unmatched bases: 6. Germline V lookup: CDR1 SQVTM, CDR2 ANQGSEA. On this clonotype itself: Its antigen is unidentified.

This chain connects TRBV29-1 to TRBJ2-1, with 8 bases matching TRBD1. The specimen was blood. The sequence was collected from a man aged 30 to 45 in good health. CDR3: CSVLPTGASYNEQFF. In nucleotides, the CDR3 is TGCAGCGTTCTCCCGACAGGGGCCTCCTACAATGAGCAGTTCTTC.